This TCR beta chain was retrieved from a study of shared clonotypes between healthy human individuals. The CDR3 spans 15 residues. Germline V CDR1 and CDR2: MGHRA, YSYEKL. V lost 3 bases and J 0 bases, leaving 11 bases between the germline ends. Naive CD8 cells lacked CD45RO and underwent positive selection for CCR7, leaving out terminally differentiated effector memory CD45RA+ cells. Sequencing used immunoSEQ multiplex PCR; TCRdb keeps in-frame clones, though not all of them. The data hold about 590,000 clones, with nearly 97% observed a single time. This clone came up once. The source material was naive CD8+ T cells sorted from blood. The chain joins TRBV4-1 to TRBJ1-2; D is possibly TRBD1 (5 bases). The sequence came from a woman aged 25 to 39 in good health. The CDR3 here is CASSQAGISNYGYTF. The CDR3 DNA sequence: TGCGCCAGCAGCCAGGCAGGGATATCTAACTATGGCTACACCTTC.